Shown below are 28 T cell receptor beta chains from a single sample sequenced in a study of beta chain features in type 1 diabetes. General study findings and limits: Moderately but significantly shorter TCRB CDR3s were found in Type 1 diabetes patients in all four CD4+ subsets.

The study reverse transcribed the entire isolated RNA, so it sequenced expressed TCRB transcripts. Data came from immunoSEQ multiplex PCR; TCRdb stores just in-frame clones and leaves some out. The profile covers a few hundred thousand clones, with roughly 15% appearing a single time and less than 0.02% taken by the ten largest. These receptors have no identified antigens. Sequenced: naive CD4+ T cells from blood. The receptors were sampled from a man aged 18 to 35 with type 1 diabetes.

A few counts support this clone. The chain couples TRBV7-2 to TRBJ2-7, with TRBD2 matching 8 bases. V shed 2 bases, J shed 4 bases, and the junction held 10 bases outside the gene matches. Germline V gene data show CDR1 as SGHTA and CDR2 as FQGNSA. CDR3 length equals 16 residues. This CDR3 reads CASSLFFGGGQYEQYF. For the CDR3, the DNA is TGTGCCAGCAGCTTATTTTTCGGGGGGGGTCAGTACGAGCAGTACTTC. The entire variable domain, with the rest obtained from reference TRBV7-2 and TRBJ2-7, is as follows: GAGVSQSPSNKVTEKGKDVELRCDPISGHTALYWYRQSLGQGLEFLIYFQGNSAPDKSGLPSDRFSAERTGGSVSTLTIQRTQQEDSAVYLCASSLFFGGGQYEQYFGPGTRLTVT.

V gene TRBV15 combines with J gene TRBJ1-4; D is unresolved. V gave up 5 bases and J gave up 8 bases, with 24 bases separating them. This CDR3 spans 17 amino acids. Per germline, CDR1 LNHNV and CDR2 YYDKDF (reference sequence). DNA for the CDR3: TGTGCCACCAGCGGACTACCCAGACGTGCGGCGGAGGAAAAACTGTTTTTT. Residues: CATSGLPRRAAEEKLFF.

The chain joins TRBV28 to TRBJ2-3; 7 bases match TRBD2. Germline CDR1 reads MDHEN; CDR2 reads SYDVKM. CDR3 length: 15 amino acids. With V trimmed by 3 bases and J by 3 bases, 6 bases remained unmatched. The CDR3 is CASSFGGLKTDTQYF. The CDR3, as DNA: TGTGCCAGCAGTTTCGGGGGGTTGAAGACAGATACGCAGTATTTT. Filled out from reference TRBV28 and TRBJ2-3, the complete variable domain reads DVKVTQSSRYLVKRTGEKVFLECVQDMDHENMFWYRQDPGLGLRLIYFSYDVKMKEKGDIPEGYSVSREKKERFSLILESASTNQTSMYLCASSFGGLKTDTQYFGPGTRLTVL.

This clone was observed a handful of times. The J gene is TRBJ2-3, the V gene TRBV5-4, with 7 positions matching TRBD2. Germline V gene lookup returns CDR1 SGHNT and CDR2 YYREEE (reference sequence). This CDR3 is built from 17 residues. The ends lost 2 bases at V and 4 bases at J; junction bases unmatched: 13. CDR3 bases: TGTGCCAGCAGCTTCATGCAGAGCGGGGAAGGCGCAGATACGCAGTATTTT. It codes for CASSFMQSGEGADTQYF.

V and J are TRBV6-5 and TRBJ2-1, with TRBD2 matching 9 bases. Germline values: CDR1 MNHEY, CDR2 SVGAGI. This CDR3 is 14 amino acids long. V lost 5 bases to trimming and J lost 7 bases; unmatched junction nucleotides: 6. Here the CDR3 reads CASSPRREGNEQFF. The CDR3, as DNA: TGTGCCAGCAGTCCCCGGCGGGAGGGAAATGAGCAGTTCTTC.

This clone appeared a few times. The chain has TRBV19 and TRBJ1-5, with D perhaps matching TRBD1 (6 bases). The CDR3 is 19 residues long. Germline V CDR1 and CDR2: LNHDA, SQIVND (reference sequence). Between the trimmed V and J ends, which lost 5 bases and 1 base, there was a span of 24 bases. CDR3 residues: CASSPVTGGSLWSNQPQHF. CDR3 bases: TGTGCCAGTAGTCCAGTGACAGGAGGATCTCTATGGAGCAATCAGCCCCAGCATTTT.

The gene calls are TRBV11-2 and TRBJ1-1, with D unresolved. This CDR3 is built from 15 residues. Germline V CDR1 and CDR2: SGHAT, FQNNGV. V shed 5 bases and J shed 3 bases, with 16 bases lying between them. The CDR3 is CASSPPGRADTEAFF. The DNA of the CDR3 is TGTGCCAGCAGCCCACCGGGGAGGGCGGACACTGAAGCTTTCTTT.

The rearrangement joins TRBV13 to TRBJ2-7; TRBD2 aligns across 14 bases. The junction had 8 bases not matched to a gene; V was cut back by 3 bases and J by 4 bases. The CDR3 runs to 17 residues. Looked up from germline, CDR1 is PRHDT and CDR2 is FYEKMQ (reference sequence). This CDR3 is CASSFGTGLAGVYEQYF. In nucleotides, the CDR3 is TGTGCCAGCAGCTTTGGAACGGGACTAGCGGGAGTATACGAGCAGTACTTC.

In this sample, this clone turned up a few times. The J gene is TRBJ1-2, the V gene TRBV7-2, with a possible D match to TRBD1 (5 bases). Germline V lookup: CDR1 SGHTA, CDR2 FQGNSA. This CDR3 spans 12 amino acids. The V gene lost 8 bases and the J gene lost 7 bases, with 14 bases spanning the gap. CDR3 in amino acids: CASGVRGSGYTF. In nucleotides, the CDR3 is TGTGCCAGCGGCGTGCGGGGCTCTGGCTACACCTTC. Based on the CDR3 plus reference TRBV7-2 and TRBJ1-2, the full variable domain is GAGVSQSPSNKVTEKGKDVELRCDPISGHTALYWYRQSLGQGLEFLIYFQGNSAPDKSGLPSDRFSAERTGGSVSTLTIQRTQQEDSAVYLCASGVRGSGYTFGSGTRLTVV.

This clone turned up a few times. The chain has TRBV2 and TRBJ2-7; 10 bases are a match to TRBD2. This CDR3 region has 15 residues. Trimming removed 7 bases from V and 7 bases from J; junction bases left unmatched: 13. Germline CDR1 reads SNHLY; CDR2 reads FYNNEI. The CDR3 bases are TGTGCCAGCACCGAGCTCCTAGCGGGAGTGCGAGAGCAGTACTTC. Translating gives CASTELLAGVREQYF.

CDR3 residues: CASRGTGAHYGYTF. CDR3 nucleotide sequence: TGTGCCAGCAGGGGGACAGGGGCGCACTATGGCTACACCTTC. The rearrangement uses TRBV27 and TRBJ1-2, with TRBD1 matching over 10 bases. Per germline, CDR1 MNHEY and CDR2 SMNVEV (reference sequence). Trimming at V came to 6 bases and at J to 3 bases, leaving 4 bases not matched to a gene. CDR3 length: 14 amino acids.

Worth noting for this clone: In the same sample, other DNA sequences code for this CDR3. This chain joins TRBV30 and TRBJ1-1; D is possibly TRBD1 (5 bases). CDR3 size: 11 residues. Germline lookup yields CDR1 GTSNPN and CDR2 SVGIG (reference sequence). V gave up 4 bases and J gave up 3 bases, with 6 bases separating them. The CDR3 DNA reads as TGTGCCTGGACAGGGTACACTGAAGCTTTCTTT. Translation: CAWTGYTEAFF.

This clone was counted between two and nine times. The rearrangement links TRBV7-9 to TRBJ2-5, with D hard to call. This CDR3 is built from 13 residues. The V gene's germline CDR1 is SEHNR and CDR2 FQNEAQ (reference sequence). V was trimmed by 5 bases and J by 5 bases, leaving 12 bases between them. CDR3 nucleotide sequence: TGTGCCAGCAGCGTTGCTTCTAGGGAGACCCAGTACTTC. It yields the protein CASSVASRETQYF.

This clone was counted a few times. The rearrangement links TRBV27 to TRBJ1-2; D is possibly TRBD1 (6 bases). The V end lost 1 base, the J end lost 0 bases, and 9 bases lay between the germline ends. This CDR3 spans 15 amino acids. The germline CDR1 and CDR2 sequences are MNHEY and SMNVEV (reference sequence). CDR3 sequence reads: CASSLLPGANYGYTF. The CDR3 bases are TGTGCCAGCAGTTTATTGCCAGGGGCTAACTATGGCTACACCTTC.

The chain joins TRBV10-3 to TRBJ2-3, with unresolved D. The CDR3 extends over 15 amino acids. Deletions cut 0 bases from V and 0 bases from J, with 7 bases between. Germline V lookup: CDR1 ENHRY, CDR2 SYGVKD. DNA for the CDR3: TGTGCCATCAGTGAGTCAAGTCTAAGCACAGATACGCAGTATTTT. Its protein product is CAISESSLSTDTQYF.

The chain uses TRBV18 and TRBJ2-7, with 15 bases aligning to TRBD2. Germline CDR1 reads KGHSH; CDR2 reads LQKENI. Trimming cost V 0 bases and J 1 base; bases outside gene matches: 4. The length of the CDR3 is 18 residues. The CDR3 nucleotides read TGTGCCAGCTCACCACCGGGACTAGCGGGAGGTGTATCCTACGAGCAGTACTTC. It is translated as CASSPPGLAGGVSYEQYF.

The sample holds a few counts of this clone. CDR3 bases: TGTGCCAGCAGTGCCCTCCGGGACAGGGCTGGCTACACCTTC. Translation gives CASSALRDRAGYTF. V is TRBV25-1 and J is TRBJ1-2; 9 positions agree with TRBD1. Looked up from germline, CDR1 is MGHDK and CDR2 is SYGVNS. The CDR3 runs 14 residues. J gave up 7 bases and V 4 bases, and 7 bases lay outside the gene matches.

This clone showed up just a few times. The chain combines TRBV2 with TRBJ1-5; D might be TRBD1 (5 bases). The CDR3 is 14 residues long. Trimming removed 4 bases from V and 3 bases from J, with 10 bases in between. Germline CDR1 is SNHLY and CDR2 is FYNNEI. CDR3 bases: TGTGCCAGCAGTGGGACAAGGTTCAATCAGCCCCAGCATTTT. This encodes CASSGTRFNQPQHF.

This clone was observed a handful of times. J is TRBJ2-7 and V is TRBV2; possible D gene TRBD1, 5 bases. This CDR3 spans 12 amino acids. Trimming shortened V by 5 bases and J by 6 bases, and 11 bases separated the two germline ends. Germline V gene lookup returns CDR1 SNHLY and CDR2 FYNNEI. The CDR3 here is CASSSGFSEQYF. CDR3 DNA: TGTGCCAGCAGTTCAGGGTTTTCCGAGCAGTACTTC.

This clone was counted only a few times. V and J are TRBV12-5 and TRBJ2-3; TRBD2 aligns across 13 bases. CDR3 length: 17 amino acids. Germline lookup yields CDR1 LGHNT and CDR2 FRNRAP. The V and J ends lost 0 bases and 4 bases, in that order; junction bases with no gene match: 4. The CDR3 DNA is TGTGCTAGTGGTTTGGTACTAGCGGGAGGGCCATCAGATACGCAGTATTTT. Protein sequence: CASGLVLAGGPSDTQYF.

A few counts support this clone. The chain couples TRBV9 to TRBJ2-3; 7 bases are a match to TRBD2. The CDR3 runs to 17 residues. Per the germline V gene, CDR1 is SGDLS and CDR2 is YYNGEE. With V trimmed by 0 bases and J by 5 bases, 12 bases remained unmatched. The CDR3, as DNA: TGTGCCAGCAGCGTAGCTAGCGGAACCCCCATAAGAGATACGCAGTATTTT. It encodes CASSVASGTPIRDTQYF.

Only a few counts were recorded for this clone. The genes are TRBV21-1 and TRBJ1-2; the table names TRBD1, a call not compared with the DNA. TRBV21-1 is listed as a pseudogene. CDR3 length: 14 residues. The CDR3 spells CASSLGLQGTGYTF. CDR3 DNA: TGTGCCAGCAGCTTAGGTCTTCAGGGAACTGGCTACACCTTC.

Only a few counts were recorded for this clone. The genes are TRBV4-3 and TRBJ2-5; D is unclear. From germline, CDR1 is LGHNA and CDR2 YSLEER. CDR3 length: 16 residues. Trimming left V 0 bases short and J 5 bases short, with 16 bases between. Here the CDR3 DNA reads TGCGCCAGCAGCCAAGATCGGGTAGTTGGTTTTGAGACCCAGTACTTC. Translation: CASSQDRVVGFETQYF.

This clone has only a few counts. This sequence joins TRBV15 and TRBJ2-7; 8 nucleotides align to TRBD1. This CDR3 is built from 13 residues. Germline assignment: CDR1 LNHNV and CDR2 YYDKDF (reference sequence). The junction had 6 bases not matched to a gene; V was cut back by 6 bases and J by 5 bases. Written as DNA, the CDR3 is TGTGCCACCAGTTCTCGGACAGGGAACGAGCAGTACTTC. This translates into CATSSRTGNEQYF. Full variable domain (rest looked up from reference TRBV15 and TRBJ2-7): DAMVIQNPRYQVTQFGKPVTLSCSQTLNHNVMYWYQQKSSQAPKLLFHYYDKDFNNEADTPDNFQSRRPNTSFCFLDIRSPGLGDTAMYLCATSSRTGNEQYFGPGTRLTVT.

This clone was seen a handful of times. This sequence joins TRBV28 and TRBJ2-7; maybe TRBD1 (6 bases). Germline CDR1 MDHEN, CDR2 SYDVKM. This CDR3 comprises 13 residues. Trimming left V 6 bases short and J 4 bases short, with 13 bases between. As DNA, the CDR3 is TGTGCCAGCAGCGCAACAGGGAAATACGAGCAGTACTTC. This sequence encodes CASSATGKYEQYF.

The chain has TRBV30 and TRBJ1-2; no definite D call. This CDR3 comprises 11 residues. Trimming cost V 0 bases and J 4 bases, with 3 bases left between them. CDR1 and CDR2 from the germline V gene are GTSNPN and SVGIG (reference sequence). The CDR3 reads CAWSVGYGYTF. CDR3 DNA: TGTGCCTGGAGTGTCGGCTATGGCTACACCTTC.

This clone has only a few counts. The rearrangement joins TRBV7-2 to TRBJ1-2; D is perhaps TRBD1 (5 bases). Germline V gene sequence: CDR1 SGHTA, CDR2 FQGNSA. There are 13 residues in the CDR3. V was clipped by 5 bases and J by 8 bases, with 15 bases between them. This CDR3 reads CASSTMRGDGYTF. The CDR3 coding sequence is TGTGCCAGCAGCACGATGCGGGGGGACGGCTACACCTTC.

This clone has more than one count but fewer than ten. The genes are TRBV7-9 and TRBJ2-5; perhaps TRBD2 as D (6 bases). Germline CDR1 SEHNR, CDR2 FQNEAQ (reference sequence). The CDR3 has 16 amino acids. The V and J ends lost 6 bases and 5 bases respectively, with 22 bases between them. Written as DNA, the CDR3 is TGTGCCAGCAGGCCGATAGTCTTGGCGGAGGGGGAGACCCAGTACTTC. Translation gives CASRPIVLAEGETQYF.